The 8 T cell receptor beta chains below come from one sample, sequenced in a study of T and B cells in COVID-19 patients. TRB rearrangements were amplified by multiplex PCR with BIOMED2 TRB-A/B primers. TCRdb recomputed calls from the multiplex PCR reads with MiXCR, one row per CDR3 protein. The repertoire holds over 9,500 distinct CDR3 sequences, with roughly 30% as singletons. Blood genomic DNA input for TRB amplification was about 240-500 ng. The sequenced sample was blood. The receptors here all came from a human donor who had recovered from COVID-19.

V is TRBV11-3 and J is TRBJ2-1; maybe TRBD2 (8 bases). Trimming pared 5 bases from V and 9 bases from J, leaving 23 bases between. Per the germline V gene, CDR1 is SGHNT and CDR2 is YENEEA. The CDR3 spans 16 residues. CDR3 sequence (DNA): TGTGCCAGCAGCCCGACGGGACTAGGGGGCTCGGGTGAGCAGTTCTTC. Translated, it gives CASSPTGLGGSGEQFF.

This clonotype has only a few counts. The rearrangement uses TRBV6-5 and TRBJ2-2; 7 bases agree with TRBD1. The CDR3 is 19 amino acids. Trimming removed 5 bases from V and 1 base from J; junction bases left unmatched: 16. CDR1 is MNHEY, CDR2 SVGAGI, per germline. The CDR3 DNA sequence: TGTGCCAGCAGTACCCAGACAGGGAGTTTGGAAATGAACACCGGGGAGCTGTTTTTT. It encodes CASSTQTGSLEMNTGELFF.

The chain uses TRBV27 and TRBJ1-2; D might be TRBD1 (5 bases). The germline V gene has CDR1 MNHEY and CDR2 SMNVEV (reference sequence). V was trimmed by 0 bases and J by 5 bases, leaving 10 bases between them. This CDR3 comprises 14 residues. In nucleotides, the CDR3 is TGTGCCAGCAGTTTATCAGTGGACATTTATGGCTACACCTTC. Encoded protein: CASSLSVDIYGYTF.

This clonotype has a count of ten or more. This chain joins TRBV27 and TRBJ2-1, with TRBD2 matching over 16 bases. The V gene end was trimmed by 5 bases and the J gene end by 10 bases; junction bases not matched to a gene: 20. This CDR3 comprises 20 residues. Germline CDR1 MNHEY, CDR2 SMNVEV (reference sequence). Here the CDR3 reads CASSTNLAGLAGGTWQEQFF. CDR3 nucleotides: TGTGCCAGCAGTACAAACCTAGCGGGACTAGCGGGAGGGACCTGGCAGGAGCAGTTCTTC.

CDR3 bases: TGTGCCACCAGCAGAGATATGAGAAATGAAAAACTGTTTTTT. Residues: CATSRDMRNEKLFF. The chain recombines TRBV15 with TRBJ1-4, with D uncertain. Germline loops: CDR1 LNHNV, CDR2 YYDKDF (reference sequence). The CDR3 has 14 amino acids. Trimming removed 0 bases from V and 5 bases from J, with 7 bases in between.

This sequence joins TRBV6-2 or TRBV6-3 and TRBJ2-1, with 9 positions matching TRBD2. CDR1 and CDR2 from the germline V gene are MNHEY and SVGEGT. J was trimmed by 3 bases and V by 0 bases; bases with no gene match: 6. The CDR3 spans 17 residues. The CDR3 DNA sequence: TGTGCCAGCAGTTACTCTCCTAGCGGGATTTTCTACAATGAGCAGTTCTTC. Translation: CASSYSPSGIFYNEQFF.

This sequence joins TRBV7-6 and TRBJ1-1; weak D call: TRBD1 (5 bases). The CDR3 is 13 amino acids. CDR1 is SGHVS, CDR2 FNYEAQ, per germline. The V end lost 5 bases, the J end lost 4 bases, and 11 bases lay between the germline ends. The CDR3 loop is CASSRAGITEAFF. The CDR3 coding sequence is TGTGCCAGCAGCCGCGCAGGGATCACTGAAGCTTTCTTT. The variable domain in full, completed from reference TRBV7-6 and TRBJ1-1, reads GAGVSQSPRYKVTKRGQDVALRCDPISGHVSLYWYRQALGQGPEFLTYFNYEAQQDKSGLPNDRFSAERPEGSISTLTIQRTEQRDSAMYRCASSRAGITEAFFGQGTRLTVV.

By frequency in the sample, this clonotype is medium-sized (0.01 to 0.1%). The rearrangement joins TRBV29-1 to TRBJ2-2; 10 bases fit TRBD2. The V gene's germline CDR1 is SQVTM and CDR2 ANQGSEA. V shed 8 bases and J 5 bases; nucleotides not matched to a gene: 8. The CDR3 sequence is 14 residues long. The CDR3 region has the DNA TGCAGCATGTCTAGCGGGAGAAGGACCGGGGAGCTGTTTTTT. The encoded protein is CSMSSGRRTGELFF.